The T cell receptor (beta chain) described here comes from a study of T cell changes during pregnancy in multiple sclerosis. Data came from immunoSEQ multiplex PCR; TCRdb stores just in-frame clones and leaves some out. The sample includes 85,000 to 100,000 clones, roughly 92% of them seen just once. The sample here was peripheral blood, taken in the first trimester of pregnancy. This clonotype originated in a female donor with multiple sclerosis, enrolled in a pregnancy study.

CDR3 in amino acids: CSVAAGTYEQYF. The DNA of the CDR3 is TGCAGCGTTGCGGCGGGGACCTACGAGCAGTACTTC. This chain uses TRBV29-1 with TRBJ2-7; possible D gene TRBD2, 6 bases. The CDR3 runs to 12 residues. The germline CDR1 and CDR2 sequences are SQVTM and ANQGSEA. V was shortened by 4 bases and J by 2 bases, with 9 bases between the two germline ends.